Included here is one T cell receptor (beta chain) sequence, with context. Its target is not known. The protocol was immunoSEQ multiplex PCR, while the TCRdb copy is restricted to in-frame clones and leaves out a portion. The sample lists over 150,000 clones; around 83% were seen once. This entry is derived from a study of cytomegalovirus exposure and HLA in healthy donors. Overall study: The 90 to 150 validation repertoires, a later analysis reported, used the same platform as the approximately 630 first-cohort repertoires. Study conclusions and caveats: Subsequent analysis found a tendency for first-cohort TCR clusters to co-occur within the roughly 130 validation repertoires. Diagnosis of cytomegalovirus status made by the classifier reportedly showed high specificity and sensitivity.

The sequence came from a human donor in good health. Material: PBMCs.

In DNA, the CDR3 is TGTGCCAGCAGGCAGGGACAGTTGAACACTGAAGCTTTCTTT. It codes for CASRQGQLNTEAFF. The chain has TRBV6-1 and TRBJ1-1; 7 bases match TRBD1. V lost 6 bases and J lost 0; bases outside the gene matches: 4. CDR3 length: 14 residues. The germline gives CDR1 MNHNS, CDR2 SASEGT.